Below, 2 T cell receptor beta chains from the same sample are listed, as sequenced in a study of cytomegalovirus exposure and HLA in healthy donors (dated by TCRdb to the late 2010s). Library preparation employed the immunoSEQ multiplex PCR assay. The multiplex PCR relied on a mix of 60 forward primers for TCR Vbeta segments and 13 reverse primers for TCR Jbeta segments. Drawn from immuneACCESS, this table holds only the in-frame rearrangements with V and J called that TCRdb kept. Clones are partly lost; checked studies trace under half to an unresolved V gene and leave the rest unexplained. This sample is represented by about 110,000 clones; 80% to 90% of them were singletons. The ten largest account for roughly 1.5% of the sample. Sequences were obtained from PBMCs. These receptors were taken from a man in his fifties or sixties in good health and CMV-seronegative.

The rearrangement joins TRBV6-6 to TRBJ2-5, with a weak D call TRBD2 (5 bases). The CDR3 loop spans 15 amino acids. V was pared by 2 bases and J by 1 base, with 11 bases between. From germline, CDR1 is MNHNY and CDR2 SVGAGI (reference sequence). The DNA of the CDR3 is TGTGCCAGCAGTTACGGACTTACTACCCAAGAGACCCAGTACTTC. Translated, it gives CASSYGLTTQETQYF.

The V and J genes are TRBV7-9 and TRBJ2-3, with D unresolved. Germline V gene sequence: CDR1 SEHNR, CDR2 FQNEAQ (reference sequence). The CDR3 is 16 amino acids. The V end was cut by 1 base, the J end by 1 base, with 12 bases between. As DNA, the CDR3 is TGTGCCAGCAGCTTAGAAGAGGCCGTCGGCACAGATACGCAGTATTTT. It is translated as CASSLEEAVGTDTQYF.